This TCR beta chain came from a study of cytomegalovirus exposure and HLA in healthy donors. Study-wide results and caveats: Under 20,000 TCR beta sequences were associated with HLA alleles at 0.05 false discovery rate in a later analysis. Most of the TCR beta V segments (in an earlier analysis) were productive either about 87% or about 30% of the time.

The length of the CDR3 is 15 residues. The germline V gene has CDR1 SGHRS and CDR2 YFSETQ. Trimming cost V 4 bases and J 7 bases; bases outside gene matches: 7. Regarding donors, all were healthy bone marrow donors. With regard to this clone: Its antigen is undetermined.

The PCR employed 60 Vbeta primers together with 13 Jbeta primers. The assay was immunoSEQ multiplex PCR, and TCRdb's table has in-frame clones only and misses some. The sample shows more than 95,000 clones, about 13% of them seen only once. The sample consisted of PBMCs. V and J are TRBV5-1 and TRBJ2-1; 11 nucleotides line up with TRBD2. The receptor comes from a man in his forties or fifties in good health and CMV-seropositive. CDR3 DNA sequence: TGCGCCAGCAGCCTACTAGCGGGAGCTACTAATGAGCAGTTCTTC. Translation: CASSLLAGATNEQFF. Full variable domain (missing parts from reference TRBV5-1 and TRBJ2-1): KAGVTQTPRYLIKTRGQQVTLSCSPISGHRSVSWYQQTPGQGLQFLFEYFSETQRNKGNFPGRFSGRQFSNSRSEMNVSTLELGDSALYLCASSLLAGATNEQFFGPGTRLTVL.